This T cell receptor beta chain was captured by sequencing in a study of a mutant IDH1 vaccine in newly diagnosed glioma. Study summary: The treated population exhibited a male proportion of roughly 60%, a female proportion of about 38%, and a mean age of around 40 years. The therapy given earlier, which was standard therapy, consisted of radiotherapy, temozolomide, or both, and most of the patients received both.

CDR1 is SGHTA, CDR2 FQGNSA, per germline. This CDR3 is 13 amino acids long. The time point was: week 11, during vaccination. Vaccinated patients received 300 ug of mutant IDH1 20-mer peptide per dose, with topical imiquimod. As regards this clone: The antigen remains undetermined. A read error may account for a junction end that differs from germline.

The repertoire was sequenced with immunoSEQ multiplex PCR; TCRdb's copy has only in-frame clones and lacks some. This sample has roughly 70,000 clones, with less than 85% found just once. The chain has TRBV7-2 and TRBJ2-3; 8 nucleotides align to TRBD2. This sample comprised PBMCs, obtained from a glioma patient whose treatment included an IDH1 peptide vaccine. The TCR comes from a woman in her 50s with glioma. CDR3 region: CASSRTSRDTQYF. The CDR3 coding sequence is TGTGCCAGCAGCCGGACTAGCAGAGATACGCAGTATTTT.